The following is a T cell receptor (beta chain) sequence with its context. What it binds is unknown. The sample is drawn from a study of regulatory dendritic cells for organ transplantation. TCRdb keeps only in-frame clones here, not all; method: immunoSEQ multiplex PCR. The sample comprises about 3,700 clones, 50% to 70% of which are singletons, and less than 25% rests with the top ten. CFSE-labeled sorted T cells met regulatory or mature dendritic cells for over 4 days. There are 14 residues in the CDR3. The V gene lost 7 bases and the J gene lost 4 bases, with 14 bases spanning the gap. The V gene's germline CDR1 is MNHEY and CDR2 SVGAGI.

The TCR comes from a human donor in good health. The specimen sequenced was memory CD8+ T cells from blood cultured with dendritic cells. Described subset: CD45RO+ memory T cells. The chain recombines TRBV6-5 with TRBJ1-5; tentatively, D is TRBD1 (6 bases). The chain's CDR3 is CASTADRQNQPQHF. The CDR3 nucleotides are TGTGCCAGCACCGCCGACAGGCAAAATCAGCCCCAGCATTTT.